This T cell receptor (beta chain) was recovered during a study of cytomegalovirus exposure and HLA in healthy donors. Across the study: Around 78 million unique TCR sequences came from HLA-typed donors in an early release. Study outcomes and limitations: Among TCR beta chains, those listed as cytomegalovirus-associated numbered about 160. Reported performance of the classifier showed diagnosis of cytomegalovirus status with high specificity and sensitivity. In a later analysis, common viral pathogens appeared linked to several of the most significant clusters.

This clone has a single count. No antigen is known for it. This PCR relied on a set of 60 Vbeta primers and 13 Jbeta primers. Libraries were prepared by immunoSEQ multiplex PCR; TCRdb keeps only in-frame clonotypes and omits some of them. The top ten clones hold roughly 4% of a sample with over 250,000 clones, approximately 90% of them seen once. CDR3 length: 14 amino acids. The germline V gene has CDR1 SGHRS and CDR2 YFSETQ. J gave up 5 bases and V 4 bases, and 9 bases lay outside the gene matches. The sequenced sample was PBMCs. This clonotype was obtained from a man aged 35 to 55 in good health and CMV-seropositive. The J gene is TRBJ2-7, the V gene TRBV5-1; 7 positions agree with TRBD2. CDR3 protein: CASSPSTGGHEQYF. The DNA for the CDR3 is TGCGCCAGCAGCCCTTCCACGGGGGGTCACGAGCAGTACTTC.